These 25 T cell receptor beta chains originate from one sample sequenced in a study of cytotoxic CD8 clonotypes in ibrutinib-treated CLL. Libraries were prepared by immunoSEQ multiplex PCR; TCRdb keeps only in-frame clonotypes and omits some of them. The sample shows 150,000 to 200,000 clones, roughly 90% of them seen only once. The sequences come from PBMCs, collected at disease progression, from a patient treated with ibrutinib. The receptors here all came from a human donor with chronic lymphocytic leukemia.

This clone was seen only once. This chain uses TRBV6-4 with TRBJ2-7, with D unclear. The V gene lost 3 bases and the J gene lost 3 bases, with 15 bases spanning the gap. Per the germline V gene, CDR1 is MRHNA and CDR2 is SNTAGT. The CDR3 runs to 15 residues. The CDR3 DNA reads TGTGCCAGCAGTGAAGAACGACTGGGTAACTACGAGCAGTACTTC. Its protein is CASSEERLGNYEQYF.

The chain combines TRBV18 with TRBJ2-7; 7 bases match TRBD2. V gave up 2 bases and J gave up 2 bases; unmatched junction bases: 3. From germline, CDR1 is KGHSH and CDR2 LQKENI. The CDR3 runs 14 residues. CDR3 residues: CASSPGRGPYEQYF. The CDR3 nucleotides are TGTGCCAGCTCACCAGGGAGGGGCCCCTACGAGCAGTACTTC.

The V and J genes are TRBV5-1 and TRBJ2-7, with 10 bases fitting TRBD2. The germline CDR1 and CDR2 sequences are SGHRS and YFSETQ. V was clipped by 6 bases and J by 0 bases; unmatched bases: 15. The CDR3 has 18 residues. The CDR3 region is CASNPGAIAGGYSYEQYF. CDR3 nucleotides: TGCGCCAGCAACCCAGGGGCTATAGCGGGAGGCTACTCCTACGAGCAGTACTTC.

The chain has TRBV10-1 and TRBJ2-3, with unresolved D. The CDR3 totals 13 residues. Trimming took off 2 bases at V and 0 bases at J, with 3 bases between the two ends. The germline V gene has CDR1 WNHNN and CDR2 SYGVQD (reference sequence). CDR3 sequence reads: CASSEPSTDTQYF. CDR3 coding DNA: TGCGCCAGCAGTGAGCCCAGCACAGATACGCAGTATTTT.

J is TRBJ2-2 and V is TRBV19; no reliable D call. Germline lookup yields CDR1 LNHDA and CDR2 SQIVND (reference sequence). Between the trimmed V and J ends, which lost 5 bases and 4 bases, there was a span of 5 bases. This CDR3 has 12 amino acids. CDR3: CASSRSTGELFF. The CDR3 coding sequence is TGTGCCAGTAGTCGATCCACCGGGGAGCTGTTTTTT.

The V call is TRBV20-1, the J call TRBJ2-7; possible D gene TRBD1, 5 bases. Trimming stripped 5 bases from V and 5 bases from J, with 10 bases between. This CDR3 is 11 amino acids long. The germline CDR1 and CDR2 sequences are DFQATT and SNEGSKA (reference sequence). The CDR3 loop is CSAQQDHEQYF. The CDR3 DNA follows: TGCAGTGCTCAACAGGATCACGAGCAGTACTTC.

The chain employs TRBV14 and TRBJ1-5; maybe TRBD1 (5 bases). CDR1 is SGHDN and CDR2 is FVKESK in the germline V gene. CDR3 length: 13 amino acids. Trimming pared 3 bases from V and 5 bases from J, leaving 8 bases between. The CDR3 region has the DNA TGTGCCAGCAGCCAGGGGCTGTATCAGCCCCAGCATTTT. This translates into CASSQGLYQPQHF. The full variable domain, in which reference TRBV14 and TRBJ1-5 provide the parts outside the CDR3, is EAGVTQFPSHSVIEKGQTVTLRCDPISGHDNLYWYRRVMGKEIKFLLHFVKESKQDESGMPNNRFLAERTGGTYSTLKVQPAELEDSGVYFCASSQGLYQPQHFGDGTRLSIL.

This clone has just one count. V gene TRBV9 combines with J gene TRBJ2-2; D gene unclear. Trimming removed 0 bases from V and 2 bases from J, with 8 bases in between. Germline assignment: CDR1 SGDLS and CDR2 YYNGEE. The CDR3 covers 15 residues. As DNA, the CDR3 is TGTGCCAGCAGCGTAGATGACTTAAACACCGGGGAGCTGTTTTTT. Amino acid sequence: CASSVDDLNTGELFF.

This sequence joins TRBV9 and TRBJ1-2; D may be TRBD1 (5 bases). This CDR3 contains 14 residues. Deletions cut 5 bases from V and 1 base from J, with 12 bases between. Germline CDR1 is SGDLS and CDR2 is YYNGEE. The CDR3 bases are TGTGCCAGCAGTCTTGGGACTGATAACTATGGCTACACCTTC. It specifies CASSLGTDNYGYTF.

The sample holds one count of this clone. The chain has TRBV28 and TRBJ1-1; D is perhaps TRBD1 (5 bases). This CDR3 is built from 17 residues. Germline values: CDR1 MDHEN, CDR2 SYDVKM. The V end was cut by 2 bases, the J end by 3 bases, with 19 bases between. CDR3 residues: CASSLDIRRGGDTEAFF. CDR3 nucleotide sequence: TGTGCCAGCAGTTTAGATATAAGAAGGGGCGGGGACACTGAAGCTTTCTTT.

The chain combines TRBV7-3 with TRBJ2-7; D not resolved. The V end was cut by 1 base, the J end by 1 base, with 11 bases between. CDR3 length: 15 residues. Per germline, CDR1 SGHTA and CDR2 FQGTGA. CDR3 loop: CASSLKGSISYEQYF. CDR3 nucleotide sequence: TGTGCCAGCAGCTTAAAGGGCTCGATTTCCTACGAGCAGTACTTC.

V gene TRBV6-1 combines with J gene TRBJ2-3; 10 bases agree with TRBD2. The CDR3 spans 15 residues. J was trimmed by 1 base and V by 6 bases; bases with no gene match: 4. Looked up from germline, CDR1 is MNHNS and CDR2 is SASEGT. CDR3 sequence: CASREREGRTDTQYF. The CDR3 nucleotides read TGTGCCAGCAGGGAGCGGGAGGGCCGCACAGATACGCAGTATTTT.

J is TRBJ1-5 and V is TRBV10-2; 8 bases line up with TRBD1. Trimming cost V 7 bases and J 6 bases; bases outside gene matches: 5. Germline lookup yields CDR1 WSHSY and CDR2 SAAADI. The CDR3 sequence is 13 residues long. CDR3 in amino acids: CASKGQGGQPQHF. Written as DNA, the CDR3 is TGCGCCAGCAAAGGACAGGGAGGTCAGCCCCAGCATTTT.

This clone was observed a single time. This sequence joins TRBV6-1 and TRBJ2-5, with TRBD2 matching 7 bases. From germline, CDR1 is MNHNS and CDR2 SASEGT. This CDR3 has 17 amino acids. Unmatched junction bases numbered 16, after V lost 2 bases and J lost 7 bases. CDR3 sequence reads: CASSETGGSNPRGTQYF. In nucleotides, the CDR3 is TGTGCCAGCAGTGAAACGGGCGGGAGTAACCCCCGGGGGACCCAGTACTTC.

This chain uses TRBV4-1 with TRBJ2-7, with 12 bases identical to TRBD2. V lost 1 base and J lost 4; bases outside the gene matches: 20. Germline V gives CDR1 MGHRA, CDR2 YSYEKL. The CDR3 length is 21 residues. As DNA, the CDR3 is TGCGCCAGCAGCCAAGCACTAGCGGGAGGTTGGCTCGTCTCTTCCGAATACGAGCAGTACTTC. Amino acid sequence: CASSQALAGGWLVSSEYEQYF.

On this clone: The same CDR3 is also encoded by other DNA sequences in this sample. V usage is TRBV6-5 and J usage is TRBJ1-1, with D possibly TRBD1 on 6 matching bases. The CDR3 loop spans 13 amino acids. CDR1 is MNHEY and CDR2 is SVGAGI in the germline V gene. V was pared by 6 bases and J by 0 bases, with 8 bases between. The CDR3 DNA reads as TGTGCCAGCAGCCGACAGGTGAACACTGAAGCTTTCTTT. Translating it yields CASSRQVNTEAFF.

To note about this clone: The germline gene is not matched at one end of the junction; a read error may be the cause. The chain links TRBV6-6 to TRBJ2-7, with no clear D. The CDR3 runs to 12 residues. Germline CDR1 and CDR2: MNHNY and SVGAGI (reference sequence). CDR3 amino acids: CASSYWGGFRRF. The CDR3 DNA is TGTGCCAGCAGTTACTGGGGTGGGTTCAGGCGCTTC.

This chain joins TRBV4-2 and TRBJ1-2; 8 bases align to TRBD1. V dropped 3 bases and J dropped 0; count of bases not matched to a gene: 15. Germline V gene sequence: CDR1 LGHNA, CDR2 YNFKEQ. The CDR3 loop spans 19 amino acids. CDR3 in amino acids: CASSQRVEDRVKTNYGYTF. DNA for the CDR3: TGTGCCAGCAGCCAGAGGGTGGAGGACAGGGTTAAGACTAACTATGGCTACACCTTC.

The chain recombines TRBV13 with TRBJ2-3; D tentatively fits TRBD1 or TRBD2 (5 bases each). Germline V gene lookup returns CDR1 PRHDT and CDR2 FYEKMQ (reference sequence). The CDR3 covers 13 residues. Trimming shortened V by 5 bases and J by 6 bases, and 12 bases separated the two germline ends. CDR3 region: CASSPGATDTQYF. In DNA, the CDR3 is TGTGCCAGCAGCCCCGGGGCCACCGATACGCAGTATTTT.

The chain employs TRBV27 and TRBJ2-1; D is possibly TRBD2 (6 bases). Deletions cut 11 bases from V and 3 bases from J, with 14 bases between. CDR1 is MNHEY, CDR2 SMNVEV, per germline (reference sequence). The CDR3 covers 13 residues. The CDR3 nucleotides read TGTGCCGCCGGGACTTCGATCTACAATGAGCAGTTCTTC. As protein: CAAGTSIYNEQFF.

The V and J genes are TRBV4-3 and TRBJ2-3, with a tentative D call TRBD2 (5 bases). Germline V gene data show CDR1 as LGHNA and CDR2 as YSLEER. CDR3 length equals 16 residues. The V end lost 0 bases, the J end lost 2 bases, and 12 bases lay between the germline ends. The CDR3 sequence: CASSQEWRVDTDTQYF. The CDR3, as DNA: TGCGCCAGCAGCCAAGAATGGCGGGTGGACACAGATACGCAGTATTTT.

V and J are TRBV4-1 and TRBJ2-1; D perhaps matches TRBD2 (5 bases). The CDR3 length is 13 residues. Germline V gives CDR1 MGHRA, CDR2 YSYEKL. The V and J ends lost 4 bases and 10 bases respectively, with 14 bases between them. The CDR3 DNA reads TGCGCCAGCAGCCCCCTACTAGATATCGAGCAGTTCTTC. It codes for CASSPLLDIEQFF.

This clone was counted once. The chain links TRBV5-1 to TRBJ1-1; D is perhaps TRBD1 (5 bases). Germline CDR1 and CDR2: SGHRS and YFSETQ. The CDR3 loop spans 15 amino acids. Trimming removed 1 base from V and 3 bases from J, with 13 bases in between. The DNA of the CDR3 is TGCGCCAGCAGCTTGTTCGGACAATTAGACACTGAAGCTTTCTTT. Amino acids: CASSLFGQLDTEAFF.

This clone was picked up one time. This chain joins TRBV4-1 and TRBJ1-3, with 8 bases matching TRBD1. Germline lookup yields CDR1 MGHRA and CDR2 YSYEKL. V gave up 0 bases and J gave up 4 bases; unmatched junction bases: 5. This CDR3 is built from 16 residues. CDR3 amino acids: CASSQERTGGGNTIYF. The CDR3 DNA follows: TGCGCCAGCAGCCAAGAGCGAACAGGGGGGGGAAACACCATATATTTT.

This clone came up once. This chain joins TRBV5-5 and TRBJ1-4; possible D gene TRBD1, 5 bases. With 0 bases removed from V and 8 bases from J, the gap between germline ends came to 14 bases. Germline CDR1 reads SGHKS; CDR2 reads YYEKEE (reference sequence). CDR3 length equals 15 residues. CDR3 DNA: TGTGCCAGCAGCTTGGTTCGGGGGTTCCGGGAAAAACTGTTTTTT. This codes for CASSLVRGFREKLFF.